This record covers a single T cell receptor (beta chain). V dropped 0 bases and J dropped 2; count of bases not matched to a gene: 4. The germline gives CDR1 SGDLS, CDR2 YYNGEE. This CDR3 region has 15 residues. During the collection period, no donor immune events like infections were recorded. The sample is drawn from a study of identifying expanded T cells in peripheral blood. Repertoires were generated with immunoSEQ multiplex PCR, while TCRdb's copy carries only in-frame clones and drops some. Of 50,000 or so clones listed, roughly nine tenths are singletons. The source material was blood. This receptor was taken from a person aged 18 to 70 in good health. The rearrangement links TRBV9 to TRBJ2-5, with 7 bases lining up with TRBD1. DNA of the CDR3: TGTGCCAGCAGCGTAGGTGTGGGACAGCAAGAGACCCAGTACTTC. Residues: CASSVGVGQQETQYF.